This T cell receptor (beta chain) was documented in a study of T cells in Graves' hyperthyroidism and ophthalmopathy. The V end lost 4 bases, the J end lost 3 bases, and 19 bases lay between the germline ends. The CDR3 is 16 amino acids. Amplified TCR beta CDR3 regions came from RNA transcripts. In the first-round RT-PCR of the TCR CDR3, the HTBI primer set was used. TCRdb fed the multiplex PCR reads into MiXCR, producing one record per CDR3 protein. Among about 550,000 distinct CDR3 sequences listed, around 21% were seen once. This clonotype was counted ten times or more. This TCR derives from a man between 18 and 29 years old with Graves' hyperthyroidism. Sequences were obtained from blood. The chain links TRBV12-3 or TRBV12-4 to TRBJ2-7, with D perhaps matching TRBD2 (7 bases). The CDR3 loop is CASSSPQGRGNYEQYF. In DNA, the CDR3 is TGTGCCAGCAGTTCCCCTCAGGGGCGGGGGAACTACGAGCAGTACTTC.